What follows is one T cell receptor (beta chain) and its context. The data derive from a study of cytomegalovirus exposure and HLA in healthy donors. With 8 bases removed from V and 5 bases from J, the gap between germline ends came to 16 bases. The CDR3 has 14 amino acids. Per germline, CDR1 SGHTS and CDR2 YDEGEE. Both 60 Vbeta primers and 13 Jbeta primers went into the PCR. Measured with immunoSEQ multiplex PCR; TCRdb has only the in-frame clones, and not every one. The sample holds 85,000 to 90,000 clones, less than 75% seen once. The origin of this receptor is a man aged 25-40 years in good health and CMV-seronegative. The sample taken for sequencing was PBMCs. The chain has TRBV5-8 and TRBJ1-4, with D unclear. The CDR3 nucleotides read TGTGCCAGACTCGTGAGGCCGATCAATGAAAAACTGTTTTTT. Its protein product is CARLVRPINEKLFF.